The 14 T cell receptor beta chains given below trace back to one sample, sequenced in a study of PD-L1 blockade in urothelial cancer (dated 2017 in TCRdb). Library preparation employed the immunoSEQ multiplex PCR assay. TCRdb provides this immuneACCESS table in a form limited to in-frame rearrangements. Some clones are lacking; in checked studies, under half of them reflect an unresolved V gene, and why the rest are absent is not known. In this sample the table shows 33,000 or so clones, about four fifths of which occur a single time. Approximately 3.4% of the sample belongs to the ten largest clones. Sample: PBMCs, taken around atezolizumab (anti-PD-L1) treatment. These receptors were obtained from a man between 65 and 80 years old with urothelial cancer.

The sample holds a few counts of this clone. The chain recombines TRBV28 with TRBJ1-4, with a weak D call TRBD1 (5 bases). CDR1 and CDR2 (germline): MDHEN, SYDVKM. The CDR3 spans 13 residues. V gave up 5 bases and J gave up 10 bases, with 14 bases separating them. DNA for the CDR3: TGTGCCAGCAGTGGGACCCGGGGGGGAAAACTGTTTTTT. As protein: CASSGTRGGKLFF.

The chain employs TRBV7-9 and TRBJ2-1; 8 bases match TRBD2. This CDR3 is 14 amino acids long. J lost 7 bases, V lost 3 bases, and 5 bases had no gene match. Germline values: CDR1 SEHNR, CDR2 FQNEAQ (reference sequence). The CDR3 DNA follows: TGTGCCAGCAGCTTTGCACTAGCGGTGAATGAGCAGTTCTTC. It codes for CASSFALAVNEQFF.

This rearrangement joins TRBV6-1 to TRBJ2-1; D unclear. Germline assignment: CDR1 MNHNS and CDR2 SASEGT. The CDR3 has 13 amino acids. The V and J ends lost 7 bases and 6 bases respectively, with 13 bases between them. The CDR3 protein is CASILGSSNEQFF. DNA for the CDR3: TGTGCCAGCATCCTGGGCAGCTCCAATGAGCAGTTCTTC.

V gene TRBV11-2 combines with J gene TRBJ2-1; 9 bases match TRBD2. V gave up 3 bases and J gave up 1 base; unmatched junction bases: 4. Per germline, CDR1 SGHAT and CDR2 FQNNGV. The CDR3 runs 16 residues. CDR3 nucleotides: TGTGCCAGCAGCTTGGTAGCGGGAGTGTCCTACAATGAGCAGTTCTTC. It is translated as CASSLVAGVSYNEQFF. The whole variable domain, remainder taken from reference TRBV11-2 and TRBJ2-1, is EAGVAQSPRYKIIEKRQSVAFWCNPISGHATLYWYQQILGQGPKLLIQFQNNGVVDDSQLPKDRFSAERLKGVDSTLKIQPAKLEDSAVYLCASSLVAGVSYNEQFFGPGTRLTVL.

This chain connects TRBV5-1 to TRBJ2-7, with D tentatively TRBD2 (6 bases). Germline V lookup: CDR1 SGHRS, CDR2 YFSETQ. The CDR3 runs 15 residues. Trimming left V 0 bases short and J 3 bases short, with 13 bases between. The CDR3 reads CASSLAGGAFYEQYF. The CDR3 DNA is TGCGCCAGCAGCTTGGCTGGCGGGGCCTTCTACGAGCAGTACTTC.

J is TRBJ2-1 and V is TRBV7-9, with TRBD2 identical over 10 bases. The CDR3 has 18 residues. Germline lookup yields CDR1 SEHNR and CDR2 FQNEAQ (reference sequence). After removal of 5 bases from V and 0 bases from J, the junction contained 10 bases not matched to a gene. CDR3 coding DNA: TGTGCCAGCAGCCCAATCCTCCTAGCGGGGGCCTCCTACAATGAGCAGTTCTTC. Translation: CASSPILLAGASYNEQFF.

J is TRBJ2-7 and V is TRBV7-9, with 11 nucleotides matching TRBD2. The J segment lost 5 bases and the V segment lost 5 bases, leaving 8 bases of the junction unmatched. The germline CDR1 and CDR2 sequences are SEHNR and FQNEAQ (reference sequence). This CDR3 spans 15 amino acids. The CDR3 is CASSHQLAGVHEQYF. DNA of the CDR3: TGTGCCAGCAGCCATCAACTAGCGGGAGTCCACGAGCAGTACTTC.

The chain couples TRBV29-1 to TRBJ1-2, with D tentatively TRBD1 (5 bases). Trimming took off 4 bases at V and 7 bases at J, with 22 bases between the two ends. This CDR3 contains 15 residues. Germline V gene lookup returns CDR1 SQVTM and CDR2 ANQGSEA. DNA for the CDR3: TGCAGCGTTGTCGGCCTCGCCGGTAGGGGTGCTGGCTACACCTTC. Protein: CSVVGLAGRGAGYTF.

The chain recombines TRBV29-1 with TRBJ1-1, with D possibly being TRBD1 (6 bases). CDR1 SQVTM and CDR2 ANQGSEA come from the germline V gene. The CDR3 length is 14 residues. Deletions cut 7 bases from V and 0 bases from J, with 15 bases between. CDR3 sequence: CSATPTGMNTEAFF. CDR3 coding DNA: TGCAGCGCTACCCCCACAGGGATGAACACTGAAGCTTTCTTT.

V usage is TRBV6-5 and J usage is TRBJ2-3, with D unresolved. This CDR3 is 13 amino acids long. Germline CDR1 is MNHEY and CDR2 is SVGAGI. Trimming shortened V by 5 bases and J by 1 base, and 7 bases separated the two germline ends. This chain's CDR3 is CASSPRGTDTQYF. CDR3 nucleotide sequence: TGTGCCAGCAGTCCCCGGGGCACAGATACGCAGTATTTT.

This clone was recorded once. The CDR3, as DNA: TGTGCCAGCGTCCGGGACAGGAACACTGAAGCTTTCTTT. Its protein is CASVRDRNTEAFF. The V and J genes are TRBV2 and TRBJ1-1, with 7 bases fitting TRBD1. The CDR3 consists of 13 residues. V lost 8 bases to trimming and J lost 1 base; unmatched junction nucleotides: 4. Germline CDR1 reads SNHLY; CDR2 reads FYNNEI.

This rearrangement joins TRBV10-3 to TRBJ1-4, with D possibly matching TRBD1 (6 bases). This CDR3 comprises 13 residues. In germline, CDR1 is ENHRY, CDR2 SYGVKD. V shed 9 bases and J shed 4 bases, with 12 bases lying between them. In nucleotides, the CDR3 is TGTGCCATAGGTGGGGGCTATAATGAAAAACTGTTTTTT. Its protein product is CAIGGGYNEKLFF.

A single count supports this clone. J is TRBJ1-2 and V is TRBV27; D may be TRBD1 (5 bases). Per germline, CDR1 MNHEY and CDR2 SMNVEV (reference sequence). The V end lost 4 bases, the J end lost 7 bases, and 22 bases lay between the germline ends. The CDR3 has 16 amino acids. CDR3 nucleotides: TGTGCCAGCAGTTCAACTGCCCTAGGGAGGGGTGGTGGCTACACCTTC. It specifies CASSSTALGRGGGYTF.

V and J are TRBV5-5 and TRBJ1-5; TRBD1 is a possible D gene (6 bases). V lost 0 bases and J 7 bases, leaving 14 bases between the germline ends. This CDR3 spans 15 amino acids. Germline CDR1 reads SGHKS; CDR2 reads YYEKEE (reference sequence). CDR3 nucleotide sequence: TGTGCCAGCAGCTTGGCCCCGGGAGGGGGGCAGCCCCAGCATTTT. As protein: CASSLAPGGGQPQHF.